The 21 T cell receptor beta chains presented below share a single source sample, sequenced in a study of blood T cell repertoires in COVID-19 (TCRdb year 2020). Receptor amplification or capture employed the immunoSEQ multiplex PCR assay. TCRdb stores this immuneACCESS table with in-frame sequences only. Part of the clones is absent; in the studies checked, under half of the shortfall reflects unresolved V genes, and no reason is known for the rest. This sample is represented by over 450,000 clones; approximately 89% of them were singletons. The top ten constitute 0.7% to 1% of the sample. Sequenced material: peripheral blood. The receptors were gathered from a man aged 18 to 29 with COVID-19, enrolled during active disease.

The J gene is TRBJ1-2, the V gene TRBV9, with 8 bases lining up with TRBD1. CDR1 and CDR2 from the germline V gene are SGDLS and YYNGEE. The V segment lost 2 bases and the J segment 6 bases; nucleotides outside the gene matches: 9. The CDR3 length is 15 residues. In DNA, the CDR3 is TGTGCCAGCAGCGTCGAGACAGGGGTGGGAAATGGCTACACCTTC. Protein: CASSVETGVGNGYTF.

The CDR3, as DNA: TGTGCCAGCAACCTTAAAACAGGGGGTCTCGACGAGCAGTACTTC. This codes for CASNLKTGGLDEQYF. The rearrangement joins TRBV6-6 to TRBJ2-7, with 8 positions matching TRBD1. J was trimmed by 5 bases and V by 7 bases; bases with no gene match: 13. Germline loops: CDR1 MNHNY, CDR2 SVGAGI (reference sequence). The CDR3 spans 15 residues.

The gene calls are TRBV27 and TRBJ1-3; a weak D match, TRBD1 (5 bases). Looked up from germline, CDR1 is MNHEY and CDR2 is SMNVEV (reference sequence). V was trimmed by 2 bases and J by 4 bases, leaving 9 bases between them. The CDR3 spans 14 residues. As DNA, the CDR3 is TGTGCCAGCAGTTTAGCAGGGCCCGGAAACACCATATATTTT. This codes for CASSLAGPGNTIYF.

V and J are TRBV27 and TRBJ1-2, with D uncertain. Germline V gives CDR1 MNHEY, CDR2 SMNVEV (reference sequence). The CDR3 runs to 15 residues. Trimming took off 6 bases at V and 2 bases at J, with 16 bases between the two ends. This CDR3 reads CASSLTLGENYGYTF. CDR3 coding DNA: TGTGCCAGCAGCCTAACCCTCGGGGAAAACTATGGCTACACCTTC.

V usage is TRBV19 and J usage is TRBJ2-1, with a tentative D call TRBD2 (5 bases). This CDR3 region has 14 residues. Germline V gene sequence: CDR1 LNHDA, CDR2 SQIVND (reference sequence). Trimming removed 6 bases from V and 4 bases from J, with 13 bases in between. The CDR3, as DNA: TGTGCCAGTAGCCCACTAGTTCTTTACAATGAGCAGTTCTTC. This sequence encodes CASSPLVLYNEQFF.

V usage is TRBV6-5 and J usage is TRBJ2-1; 13 bases agree with TRBD2. The junction had 7 bases not matched to a gene; V was cut back by 5 bases and J by 9 bases. The germline gives CDR1 MNHEY, CDR2 SVGAGI. CDR3 size: 15 residues. The CDR3 sequence: CASSPGLAGVFEQFF. The DNA of the CDR3 is TGTGCCAGCAGTCCAGGACTAGCGGGAGTTTTTGAGCAGTTCTTC.

This clone has only one observation. V usage is TRBV10-2 and J usage is TRBJ2-5, with 10 bases lining up with TRBD2. This CDR3 contains 15 residues. The germline V gene has CDR1 WSHSY and CDR2 SAAADI. V shed 6 bases and J 5 bases; nucleotides not matched to a gene: 9. CDR3 loop: CASRLSGGASETQYF. In DNA form, the CDR3 reads TGCGCCAGCAGACTAAGCGGGGGGGCTTCGGAGACCCAGTACTTC.

With respect to this clone: Compared with germline, one end of the junction differs, possibly owing to a read error. The chain carries TRBV7-7 and TRBJ2-1; 15 bases line up with TRBD2. The CDR3 totals 14 residues. The germline V gene encodes CDR1 SSHAT and CDR2 FNYEAQ (reference sequence). In DNA, the CDR3 is TGTGCTAGCAGCTCGGGACTAGCGGGAGGTGAGCAGTTCTTC. This encodes CASSSGLAGGEQFF.

V is TRBV9 and J is TRBJ2-1, with 10 positions matching TRBD1. The CDR3 covers 18 residues. Germline CDR1 is SGDLS and CDR2 is YYNGEE. Trimming at V came to 4 bases and at J to 0 bases, leaving 10 bases not matched to a gene. For the CDR3, the DNA is TGTGCCAGCAGCCCAGGACAGGGGGTGGGAAGCTCCTACAATGAGCAGTTCTTC. Protein sequence: CASSPGQGVGSSYNEQFF.

The chain is built from TRBV7-9 and TRBJ2-7, with a weak D call TRBD1 (5 bases). Germline CDR1 is SEHNR and CDR2 is FQNEAQ (reference sequence). This CDR3 has 13 residues. V was shortened by 5 bases and J by 1 base, with 9 bases between the two germline ends. CDR3 protein: CASSPRTSYEQYF. DNA for the CDR3: TGTGCCAGCAGCCCTCGGACATCCTACGAGCAGTACTTC.

The rearrangement links TRBV7-9 to TRBJ2-1, with 11 bases that match TRBD2. The V gene end was trimmed by 6 bases and the J gene end by 8 bases; junction bases not matched to a gene: 6. Germline CDR1 reads SEHNR; CDR2 reads FQNEAQ (reference sequence). The CDR3 is 14 residues long. The CDR3 sequence is CASSVTSGSDEQFF. CDR3 coding DNA: TGTGCCAGCAGTGTTACTAGCGGGAGCGATGAGCAGTTCTTC.

V is TRBV5-5 and J is TRBJ2-1; TRBD1 matches 11 bases. Germline CDR1 SGHKS, CDR2 YYEKEE (reference sequence). The V segment lost 4 bases and the J segment 8 bases; nucleotides outside the gene matches: 8. This CDR3 is 15 amino acids long. This chain's CDR3 is CASSHGQGARDEQFF. In DNA, the CDR3 is TGTGCCAGCAGCCACGGACAGGGGGCAAGGGATGAGCAGTTCTTC.

The genes are TRBV7-2 and TRBJ2-5; D unresolved. The V end lost 3 bases, the J end lost 1 base, and 18 bases lay between the germline ends. Germline CDR1 SGHTA, CDR2 FQGNSA. CDR3 length equals 17 residues. Here the CDR3 DNA reads TGTGCCAGCAGCTTTCCCAGCCCCCGCACGGGCCAAGAGACCCAGTACTTC. Protein sequence: CASSFPSPRTGQETQYF.

Here the CDR3 DNA reads TGTGCCAGCAGCGTAGGACTAGCCGCGAACACCGGGGAGCTGTTTTTT. Its translation is CASSVGLAANTGELFF. The rearrangement links TRBV9 to TRBJ2-2, with TRBD2 matching over 7 bases. CDR1 SGDLS and CDR2 YYNGEE come from the germline V gene. Trimming at V came to 0 bases and at J to 0 bases, leaving 2 bases not matched to a gene. The CDR3 extends over 16 amino acids. Combining the CDR3 with reference TRBV9 and TRBJ2-2 gives the whole variable domain DSGVTQTPKHLITATGQRVTLRCSPRSGDLSVYWYQQSLDQGLQFLIQYYNGEERAKGNILERFSAQQFPDLHSELNLSSLELGDSALYFCASSVGLAANTGELFFGEGSRLTVL.

A note on this clone: Other nucleotide sequences from this sample produce the same CDR3. The chain links TRBV18 to TRBJ2-7; the match to TRBD1 covers 7 bases. V trimming: 5 bases; J trimming: 4 bases; junction bases outside the gene matches: 2. Germline V lookup: CDR1 KGHSH, CDR2 LQKENI. The CDR3 contains 12 residues. CDR3 protein: CASSTTGYEQYF. The CDR3 DNA reads as TGTGCCAGCTCAACGACAGGGTACGAGCAGTACTTC. Variable domain in full (rest from reference TRBV18 and TRBJ2-7): NAGVMQNPRHLVRRRGQEARLRCSPMKGHSHVYWYRQLPEEGLKFMVYLQKENIIDESGMPKERFSAEFPKEGPSILRIQQVVRGDSAAYFCASSTTGYEQYFGPGTRLTVT.

This clone has only a few counts. V usage is TRBV9 and J usage is TRBJ2-2; the D gene is possibly TRBD2 (6 bases). The CDR3 is 16 residues long. Germline values: CDR1 SGDLS, CDR2 YYNGEE. V shed 3 bases and J shed 6 bases, with 18 bases lying between them. The CDR3 loop is CASSAGSTGDSGELFF. The CDR3, as DNA: TGTGCCAGCAGCGCCGGATCGACGGGAGACTCCGGGGAGCTGTTTTTT.

This clone was picked up one time. The CDR3 DNA reads TGTGCCAGCAGCCCCGCAGGGTTTAATGAAAAACTGTTTTTT. Its protein product is CASSPAGFNEKLFF. This sequence joins TRBV6-5 and TRBJ1-4, with D possibly being TRBD1 (5 bases). Per the germline V gene, CDR1 is MNHEY and CDR2 is SVGAGI. V gave up 6 bases and J gave up 4 bases, with 12 bases separating them. The CDR3 consists of 14 residues.

This rearrangement joins TRBV19 to TRBJ2-2, with D perhaps TRBD2 (7 bases). This CDR3 is built from 14 residues. Germline values: CDR1 LNHDA, CDR2 SQIVND (reference sequence). The V end was cut by 8 bases, the J end by 6 bases, with 16 bases between. CDR3 nucleotides: TGTGCCAGTCGCGAAAGGGGGGGCCCCGGGGAGCTGTTTTTT. It is translated as CASRERGGPGELFF. Complete variable domain (other parts from reference TRBV19 and TRBJ2-2): DGGITQSPKYLFRKEGQNVTLSCEQNLNHDAMYWYRQDPGQGLRLIYYSQIVNDFQKGDIAEGYSVSREKKESFPLTVTSAQKNPTAFYLCASRERGGPGELFFGEGSRLTVL.

The CDR3 DNA reads as TGTGCCAGCAGTTACGCAGGGATAAAAACTGAAGCTTTCTTT. Translated, it gives CASSYAGIKTEAFF. The chain links TRBV6-5 to TRBJ1-1; maybe TRBD1 (5 bases). V lost 2 bases, J lost 5 bases, and 12 bases lay in between. Germline V CDR1 and CDR2: MNHEY, SVGAGI. The CDR3 consists of 14 residues.

This sequence joins TRBV2 and TRBJ2-2; maybe TRBD1 (6 bases). The CDR3 is 16 residues long. In germline, CDR1 is SNHLY, CDR2 FYNNEI. The V gene lost 2 bases and the J gene lost 0 bases, with 10 bases spanning the gap. The CDR3 DNA is TGTGCCAGCAGTGAACAGGGGTTCGCGAACACCGGGGAGCTGTTTTTT. It codes for CASSEQGFANTGELFF. The full variable domain, rest sourced from reference TRBV2 and TRBJ2-2, is EPEVTQTPSHQVTQMGQEVILRCVPISNHLYFYWYRQILGQKVEFLVSFYNNEISEKSEIFDDQFSVERPDGSNFTLKIRSTKLEDSAMYFCASSEQGFANTGELFFGEGSRLTVL.

The chain has TRBV25-1 and TRBJ1-1, with 8 bases aligning to TRBD1. J gave up 4 bases and V 3 bases, and 7 bases lay outside the gene matches. Germline CDR1 MGHDK, CDR2 SYGVNS. This CDR3 is built from 15 residues. The CDR3 coding sequence is TGTGCCAGCAGTGACCCAAGACAGGGGAGCACTGAAGCTTTCTTT. This encodes CASSDPRQGSTEAFF.